This TCR beta chain stems from a study of vaccination and CD4 T cells after COVID-19. Study-level background: Timing of post-vaccine sample collection was a median 72 days after dose two, with a range of 14 to 241. The cells were exposed to overlapping spike peptides originating from SARS-CoV-2, HCoV-NL63, HCoV-OC43 and HCoV-229E for stimulation.

Regarding the study as a whole: Within the convalescent patients, a median approximately 86% of the SARS-CoV-2-reactive clones were ones that appeared only post-vaccination.

This CDR3 comprises 15 residues. Trimming took 2 bases from V and 0 from J, leaving 11 bases between them. Germline CDR1 is ENHRY and CDR2 is SYGVKD. Of note for this clonotype: What it binds is not known.

Cultured CD4+ T cell DNA was sequenced using the Oncomine TCR Beta short-read assay. TCRdb called the PCR reads again in MiXCR, with one record for every CDR3 protein. The repertoire holds around 6,100 distinct CDR3 sequences, about 36% seen once, with under 45% in the top ten. Treatment defined: approximately 9-day PBMC culture with coronavirus spike peptide pools or control peptides (ViraFEST assay). An unexposed donor provided the CD4+ T cells, which were collected before the COVID-19 pandemic (2011-2018). Input material: CD4+ T cells from blood, cultured in vitro. This chain joins TRBV10-3 and TRBJ2-7; D remains ambiguous. This TCR came from a human donor in good health. CDR3 in amino acids: CAISEPANSSYEQYF. DNA for the CDR3: TGTGCCATCAGTGAGCCGGCCAATAGCTCCTACGAGCAGTACTTC.